This passage covers 17 T cell receptor beta chains from one sample sequenced in a study of T cell repertoires in aging, cancer and after chemotherapy. The template was genomic DNA from peripheral blood, not RNA. A mixed TRB-A/B primer pool amplified rearranged TRB by multiplex touch-down PCR. One entry per CDR3 protein, called by TCRdb with MiXCR from the multiplex PCR reads. The sample carries some 8,000 distinct CDR3 sequences, about 32% recorded once. Sequencing used blood. The source is a human donor in good health.

This clonotype has only a few counts. The rearrangement uses TRBV7-2 and TRBJ1-1, with TRBD1 matching over 9 bases. CDR3 length: 16 residues. With 5 bases clipped from V and 5 bases from J, the junction kept 12 bases outside the gene matches. Germline V gene data show CDR1 as SGHTA and CDR2 as FQGNSA. In DNA form, the CDR3 reads TGTGCCAGCAGCGGGCCGGGACAGGGATGGGGGACTGAAGCTTTCTTT. This encodes CASSGPGQGWGTEAFF.

In its sample, this clonotype was seen a few times. The chain combines TRBV18 with TRBJ1-2; 9 nucleotides match TRBD1. The J segment lost 4 bases and the V segment lost 6 bases, leaving 6 bases of the junction unmatched. The CDR3 is 14 amino acids. Germline V gene sequence: CDR1 KGHSH, CDR2 LQKENI. The CDR3 region is CASSRTGDPYGYTF. The CDR3 bases are TGTGCCAGCTCTCGGACAGGGGACCCCTATGGCTACACCTTC. Using reference TRBV18 and TRBJ1-2 for the parts outside the CDR3, the full variable domain is NAGVMQNPRHLVRRRGQEARLRCSPMKGHSHVYWYRQLPEEGLKFMVYLQKENIIDESGMPKERFSAEFPKEGPSILRIQQVVRGDSAAYFCASSRTGDPYGYTFGSGTRLTVV.

This clonotype has a handful of counts. The chain is built from TRBV6-1 and TRBJ2-7; possible D gene TRBD1, 5 bases. The CDR3 length is 13 residues. The V gene's germline CDR1 is MNHNS and CDR2 SASEGT. Trimming pared 5 bases from V and 2 bases from J, leaving 10 bases between. The CDR3 spells CASSSREPYEQYF. The CDR3 bases are TGTGCCAGCAGTTCCAGGGAACCCTACGAGCAGTACTTC.

This chain's CDR3 is CASSKTKNYGYTF. As DNA, the CDR3 is TGTGCCAGCAGTAAAACCAAAAACTATGGCTACACCTTC. V gene TRBV6-2 or TRBV6-3 combines with J gene TRBJ1-2; D is undetermined. This CDR3 has 13 amino acids. In germline, CDR1 is MNHEY, CDR2 SVGEGT. V shed 5 bases and J shed 2 bases, with 9 bases lying between them.

By its share, this clonotype is medium-sized (0.01 to 0.1%). The gene calls are TRBV7-6 and TRBJ2-2, with TRBD2 matching over 12 bases. V shed 5 bases, J shed 1 base, and the junction held 8 bases outside the gene matches. CDR3 size: 18 residues. From germline, CDR1 is SGHVS and CDR2 FNYEAQ. This CDR3 is CASSLTSGGLLNTGELFF. The CDR3 nucleotides are TGTGCCAGCAGCCTAACTAGCGGGGGGTTATTGAACACCGGGGAGCTGTTTTTT.

This clonotype was recorded only once. The V call is TRBV20-1, the J call TRBJ1-2, with D hard to call. V lost 6 bases and J 4 bases, leaving 15 bases between the germline ends. This CDR3 is built from 13 residues. CDR1 and CDR2 (germline): DFQATT, SNEGSKA (reference sequence). This CDR3 reads CSAIRAESYGYTF. The CDR3 bases are TGCAGTGCCATACGAGCAGAATCCTATGGCTACACCTTC.

This clonotype was observed a few times. The chain has TRBV6-1 and TRBJ2-7, with D tentatively TRBD1 (6 bases). CDR1 and CDR2 (germline): MNHNS, SASEGT. Trimming stripped 6 bases from V and 1 base from J, with 10 bases between. This CDR3 spans 13 amino acids. The DNA of the CDR3 is TGTGCCAGCAGGCTTCAGGGGTCCTACGAGCAGTACTTC. Translated, it gives CASRLQGSYEQYF.

A few counts support this clonotype. J is TRBJ2-5 and V is TRBV20-1, with D hard to call. The length of the CDR3 is 14 residues. Looked up from germline, CDR1 is DFQATT and CDR2 is SNEGSKA (reference sequence). V was clipped by 1 base and J by 5 bases, with 14 bases between them. The CDR3 DNA follows: TGCAGTGCTAGAGCCCCTGGGATTGGTGAGACCCAGTACTTC. It translates to CSARAPGIGETQYF.

This clonotype was picked up one time. This could be a read error, since a much larger clone is one nucleotide away. The chain has TRBV29-1 and TRBJ2-7; D is tentatively TRBD1 or TRBD2 (5 bases each). The V end was cut by 5 bases, the J end by 9 bases, with 32 bases between. This CDR3 has 17 residues. Looked up from germline, CDR1 is SQVTM and CDR2 is ANQGSEA. Written as DNA, the CDR3 is TGCAGCGTTAGTCTGTTCGTTGGCGGCTCGAAGAGGGACGGGCAGTACTTC. Protein product: CSVSLFVGGSKRDGQYF.

This clonotype was counted between two and nine times. CDR3 sequence reads: CAWINSDNGYTF. As DNA, the CDR3 is TGTGCCTGGATTAACTCGGACAATGGCTACACCTTC. The V call is TRBV30, the J call TRBJ1-2; a possible D gene is TRBD1 (5 bases). Trimming took 4 bases from V and 6 from J, leaving 12 bases between them. The germline CDR1 and CDR2 sequences are GTSNPN and SVGIG (reference sequence). The CDR3 extends over 12 amino acids.

CDR3 bases: TGTGCCAGCAGTTTGGGACTAGCGGTGTACCAAGAGACCCAGTACTTC. This gives the protein CASSLGLAVYQETQYF. The rearrangement links TRBV12-3 or TRBV12-4 to TRBJ2-5; 11 bases fit TRBD2. The J segment lost 0 bases and the V segment lost 3 bases, leaving 3 bases of the junction unmatched. This CDR3 has 16 residues.

The rearrangement uses TRBV6-5 and TRBJ1-5; 7 bases agree with TRBD1. The CDR3 totals 14 residues. J was trimmed by 2 bases and V by 6 bases; bases with no gene match: 4. Germline V gene data show CDR1 as MNHEY and CDR2 as SVGAGI. CDR3 amino acids: CASSGTGGNQPQHF. DNA of the CDR3: TGTGCCAGCAGCGGTACAGGGGGCAATCAGCCCCAGCATTTT.

This clonotype showed up just a few times. The chain carries TRBV6-4 and TRBJ1-1; D not certain. V gave up 5 bases and J gave up 6 bases, with 13 bases separating them. CDR1 and CDR2 (germline): MRHNA, SNTAGT. This CDR3 spans 13 amino acids. DNA for the CDR3: TGTGCCAGCAGTTCCCAGCCTGGGGCTGAAGCTTTCTTT. As protein: CASSSQPGAEAFF.

This clonotype is labeled as medium-sized. This rearrangement joins TRBV30 to TRBJ1-6, with D perhaps matching TRBD1 (5 bases). The germline V and J ends were trimmed by 0 bases and 3 bases, with 12 bases remaining between them. The CDR3 totals 16 residues. Germline CDR1 and CDR2: GTSNPN and SVGIG (reference sequence). The CDR3 nucleotides read TGTGCCTGGAGTGTCGCCCGGGGCAGCTATAATTCACCCCTCCACTTT. As protein: CAWSVARGSYNSPLHF.

The chain couples TRBV24-1 to TRBJ1-2, with 8 bases matching TRBD1. Germline-derived CDR1 and CDR2 are KGHDR and SFDVKD. This CDR3 contains 15 residues. V gave up 4 bases and J gave up 7 bases; unmatched junction bases: 10. Written as DNA, the CDR3 is TGTGCCACCAGTGACCCTGGACAGGGAATAAGTGGCTACACCTTC. Protein: CATSDPGQGISGYTF.

The count of this clonotype is one. V gene TRBV7-2 combines with J gene TRBJ1-6; no definite D call. Germline CDR1 SGHTA, CDR2 FQGNSA. Trimming removed 2 bases at V and 7 bases at J, with 9 bases between. CDR3 size: 14 residues. The CDR3 nucleotides are TGTGCCAGCAGCTTATTGCGGGCCAATTCACCCCTCCACTTT. Amino acids: CASSLLRANSPLHF. The whole variable domain, filled in from reference TRBV7-2 and TRBJ1-6, reads GAGVSQSPSNKVTEKGKDVELRCDPISGHTALYWYRQSLGQGLEFLIYFQGNSAPDKSGLPSDRFSAERTGGSVSTLTIQRTQQEDSAVYLCASSLLRANSPLHFGNGTRLTVT.

The CDR3 DNA reads as TGTGCCAGCAGCCTTGACAGGGGAAATTCACCCCTCCACTTT. This sequence encodes CASSLDRGNSPLHF. The chain joins TRBV12-3 or TRBV12-4 to TRBJ1-6; 8 bases agree with TRBD1. CDR3 length equals 14 residues. With V trimmed by 6 bases and J by 7 bases, 5 bases remained unmatched.